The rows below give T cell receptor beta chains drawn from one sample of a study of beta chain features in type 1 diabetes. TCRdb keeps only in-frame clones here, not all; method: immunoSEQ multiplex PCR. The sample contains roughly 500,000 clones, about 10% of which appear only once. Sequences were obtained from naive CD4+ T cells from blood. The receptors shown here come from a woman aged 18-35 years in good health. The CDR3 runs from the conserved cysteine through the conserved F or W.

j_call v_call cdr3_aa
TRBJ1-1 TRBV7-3 CASSAQGVGSTEAFF
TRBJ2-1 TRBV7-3 CASSLKGTSGRGYYNEQFF
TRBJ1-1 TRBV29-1 CSVATPNTEAFF
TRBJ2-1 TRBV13 CASSLVGARASGSYNEQFF
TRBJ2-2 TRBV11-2 CASQTGTGTGELFF
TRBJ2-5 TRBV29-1 CSDSSGQETQYF
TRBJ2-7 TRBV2 CASSVRDGAYEQYF
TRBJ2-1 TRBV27 CASSFRTGRNNEQFF
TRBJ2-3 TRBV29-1 CSVDRGGTDTQYF
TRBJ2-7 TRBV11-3 CASCGQGSYEQYF
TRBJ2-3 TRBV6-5 CASSYQRGTDTQYF
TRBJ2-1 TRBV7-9 CASSLRGGPYNEQFF
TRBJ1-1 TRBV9 CASSVGWRETEAFF
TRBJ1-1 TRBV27 CASGHLNTEAFF
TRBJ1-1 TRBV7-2 CASSFGRGVNTEAFF
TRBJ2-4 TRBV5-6 CASSFGGPDKNIQYF
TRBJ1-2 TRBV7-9 CASSPQGALGYTF
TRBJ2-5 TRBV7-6 CASSSLTGDSETQYF
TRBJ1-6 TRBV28 CASSLAGVNSPLHF
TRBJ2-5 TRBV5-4 CASSLGRRETQYF
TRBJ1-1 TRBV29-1 CSVGPPTGLDTEAFF
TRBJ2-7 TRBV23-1 CASSQRDRGYEQYF
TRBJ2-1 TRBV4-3 CASDLGTGRPYNEQFF
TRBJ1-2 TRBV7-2 CASSPGRDSQGGYTF
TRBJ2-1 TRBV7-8 CASSPLPSGSFNEQFF
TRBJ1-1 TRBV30 CASGGSEAFF
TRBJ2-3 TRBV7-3 CASSFLLMDTQYF
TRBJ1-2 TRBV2 CASSPSHRGNYGYTF
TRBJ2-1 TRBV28 CASSSPVGGQYNEQFF